This T cell receptor beta chain was observed in a study of blood T cell repertoires in COVID-19. For the study at large: Italy, Spain and the United States were the sources of the convalescent and acute COVID-19 samples.

Here immunoSEQ multiplex PCR was the method, and the copy in TCRdb shows in-frame clones only, minus some. The sample consists of about 33,000 clones, around 90% of them appearing once. V lost 3 bases, J lost 7 bases, and 5 bases stayed unmatched. Germline V lookup: CDR1 KGHDR, CDR2 SFDVKD. The CDR3 is 15 amino acids. The chain combines TRBV24-1 with TRBJ2-1; 10 nucleotides line up with TRBD1. The receptor comes from a human donor in a cohort sampled during active COVID-19. The sample was peripheral blood. In nucleotides, the CDR3 is TGTGCCACCAGTGATATCAGACAGGGGGCGAATGAGCAGTTCTTC. Its translation: CATSDIRQGANEQFF.